These T cell receptor beta chains were read from a single sample in a study of blood T cells in healthy people across ages. TCRdb ran MiXCR on the 5' RACE reads and lists one entry per CDR3 protein. Here the sample spans more than 700,000 distinct CDR3 sequences, 53% being singletons. Sequencing input: blood. All receptors derive from an elderly man in good health. Each CDR3 is given with its conserved first and last residue. Each record gives: CDR3 DNA, CDR3 protein, V gene, D gene, clone size, J gene. D genes are given only for firm matches. Where a row states a size, it is once, few, many or the class of an expanded clone; other rows omit it.

TGTGCCAGCAGCGAGGATAGACAGGCCGGCGAGCAGTACTTC | CASSEDRQAGEQYF | TRBV2 | NA | few | TRBJ2-7
TGTGCCAGCAGCTTACCCGGGACTAGCGGGAGGACACTCCCTACTTCGCAAGAGACCCAGTACTTC | CASSLPGTSGRTLPTSQETQYF | TRBV11-2 | TRBD2 | NA | TRBJ2-5
TGTGCCAGCAGCCAAGAAAGCGGGGGTAGCTCCTACGAGCAGTACTTC | CASSQESGGSSYEQYF | TRBV4-2 | TRBD2 | NA | TRBJ2-7
TGTGCCAGCAGTGAAGCGACTAGCGGGAGCTTTTATGAGCAGTTCTTC | CASSEATSGSFYEQFF | TRBV6-1 | TRBD2 | NA | TRBJ2-1
TGTGCCTGGAGCCAAGGCTCTGGGGCCAACGTCCTGACTTTC | CAWSQGSGANVLTF | TRBV30 | NA | NA | TRBJ2-6
TGTGCCACCAGTACAGGGGATACGCAGTATTTT | CATSTGDTQYF | TRBV24-1 | NA | once | TRBJ2-3
TGCGCCAGCAGTACAAGCGGGACTAGGGCCTACGAGCAGTACTTC | CASSTSGTRAYEQYF | TRBV5-1 | TRBD2 | NA | TRBJ2-7
TGTGCCAGCAGCCCGCGGACAGGGGGGAATTCACCCCTCCACTTT | CASSPRTGGNSPLHF | TRBV12-3/TRBV12-4 | TRBD1 | many | TRBJ1-6
TGTGCCAGCAGCTTAGAGGGCAGGGGTACCTACAATGAGCAGTTCTTC | CASSLEGRGTYNEQFF | TRBV11-1 | NA | NA | TRBJ2-1
TGTGCCACCAGCACCCGCGATGGTCAAGAGACCCAGTACTTC | CATSTRDGQETQYF | TRBV15 | NA | NA | TRBJ2-5